Sequencing of this TCR beta chain was carried out in a study of pediatric ulcerative colitis. Colonoscopy and blood draw happened at the same time. Up to 500,000 reads were sequenced per sample. Sequenced by immunoSEQ multiplex PCR; TCRdb stores in-frame clones only, minus some. The data contain about 64,000 clones, about nine tenths of them singletons. Trimming pared 8 bases from V and 2 bases from J, leaving 14 bases between. The CDR3 runs to 14 residues. The V gene's germline CDR1 is LNHDA and CDR2 SQIVND (reference sequence). This rearrangement joins TRBV19 to TRBJ2-3; D is uncertain. Sequenced material: blood. The source of this sequence is a boy younger than 18 with severe ulcerative colitis. Here the CDR3 reads CASGPTTYTDTQYF. In DNA, the CDR3 is TGTGCCAGTGGCCCAACTACCTACACAGATACGCAGTATTTT.